A selection of T cell receptor beta chains follows, all from one sample in a study of a mutant IDH1 vaccine in newly diagnosed glioma. TCRdb's copy holds only in-frame clones and misses some; the assay was immunoSEQ multiplex PCR. The table lists about 66,000 clones, 84% of them singletons, with 3% to 4% in the top ten. The antigens these receptors bind are not known. Sequenced material: PBMCs, taken from a glioma patient whose treatment included an IDH1 peptide vaccine. These receptor sequences come from a man between 25 and 39 years old with glioma. CDR3s include the opening cysteine and the closing phenylalanine or tryptophan. A D gene is named only where the DNA matches it firmly. A clone size is listed for some rows: how often the clone was seen (once, few, many), or a class if it is expanded.

>TRBJ1-3|once|TRBV30|-
CAWSNEGSGNTIYF
TGTGCCTGGAGTAATGAGGGGTCTGGAAACACCATATATTTT
>TRBJ1-1|-|TRBV5-4|-
CASSQGISRINTEAFF
TGCGCCAGCAGCCAAGGAATATCGCGGATAAACACTGAAGCTTTCTTT
>TRBJ1-1|-|TRBV6-1|-
CASSPWQGTAFF
TGTGCCAGCAGTCCCTGGCAGGGGACAGCTTTCTTT
>TRBJ1-2|-|TRBV19|-
CASSSQPSVNYGYTF
TGTGCCAGTAGTAGCCAGCCCTCCGTGAACTATGGCTACACCTTC
>TRBJ2-3|-|TRBV6-1|-
CASRERGQSSTDTQYF
TGTGCCAGCAGAGAACGAGGACAGTCTAGCACAGATACGCAGTATTTT
>TRBJ1-6|-|TRBV14|-
CASSQGREYSPLHF
TGTGCCAGCAGCCAAGGCAGGGAGTATTCACCCCTCCACTTT
>TRBJ2-5|-|TRBV10-3|TRBD2
CAISEDSGRPGETQYF
TGTGCCATCAGCGAAGATAGCGGGAGGCCGGGAGAGACCCAGTACTTC
>TRBJ2-6|few|TRBV4-1|-
CASSQVGAGANVLTF
TGCGCCAGCAGCCAAGTCGGGGCTGGGGCCAACGTCCTGACTTTC
>TRBJ2-2|-|TRBV11-3|-
CASSFSQGNTGELFF
TGTGCCAGCAGCTTCTCCCAGGGGAACACCGGGGAGCTGTTTTTT
>TRBJ1-1|-|TRBV7-6|-
CASSLVEMNTEAFF
TGTGCCAGCAGCTTAGTAGAGATGAACACTGAAGCTTTCTTT
>TRBJ1-4|-|TRBV7-2|TRBD1
CASSKGGTGDSNNEKLFF
TGTGCCAGCAGTAAGGGGGGGACAGGGGACTCTAATAATGAAAAACTGTTTTTT
>TRBJ2-2|-|TRBV10-1|-
CASSESRPAGVTGELFF
TGCGCCAGCAGTGAGTCAAGGCCGGCAGGGGTCACCGGGGAGCTGTTTTTT
>TRBJ2-1|once|TRBV7-9|-
CASSLVQPQQFF
TGTGCCAGCAGCTTAGTGCAGCCGCAGCAGTTCTTC
>TRBJ2-7|-|TRBV7-9|-
CASSLEFEGAYEQYF
TGTGCCAGCAGCTTAGAATTTGAGGGAGCCTACGAGCAGTACTTC
>TRBJ1-1|-|TRBV5-4|TRBD1
CASSLTGGNTEAFF
TGTGCCAGCAGCCTTACAGGGGGTAACACTGAAGCTTTCTTT
>TRBJ2-3|-|TRBV5-4|-
CASTFDFGGDTQYF
TGTGCCAGCACCTTCGATTTCGGGGGAGATACGCAGTATTTT
>TRBJ2-3|-|TRBV30|-
CAWRGDLATDTQYF
TGTGCCTGGAGGGGGGACCTAGCAACAGATACGCAGTATTTT
>TRBJ2-1|-|TRBV7-6|TRBD2
CASSIWTSGGEYGNEQFF
TGTGCCAGCAGCATCTGGACTAGCGGGGGAGAGTATGGCAATGAGCAGTTCTTC
>TRBJ1-3|-|TRBV10-3|-
CAISAGVSSGNTIYF
TGTGCCATCAGTGCTGGGGTGAGCTCTGGAAACACCATATATTTT
>TRBJ2-1|-|TRBV19|-
CASSSDGEQFF
TGTGCCAGTAGTAGCGACGGTGAGCAGTTCTTC
>TRBJ2-7|once|TRBV6-1|TRBD1
CASRDRASVNEQYF
TGTGCCAGCAGGGACAGGGCGTCGGTCAACGAGCAGTACTTC
>TRBJ1-5|-|TRBV7-9|-
CASSYGSSNQPQHF
TGTGCCAGCAGCTATGGGAGTAGCAATCAGCCCCAGCATTTT
>TRBJ1-2|-|TRBV19|-
CASSVTGNYGYTF
TGTGCCAGTAGTGTAACGGGGAACTATGGCTACACCTTC
>TRBJ1-2|-|TRBV11-2|TRBD1
CASSPRQGPINYGYTF
TGTGCCAGCAGCCCCCGACAGGGCCCCATTAACTATGGCTACACCTTC
>TRBJ1-5|-|TRBV7-9|-
CASRAKGPDQPQHF
TGTGCCAGCAGGGCTAAAGGGCCGGATCAGCCCCAGCATTTT
>TRBJ1-1|-|TRBV5-5|-
CASSLNVRNTEAFF
TGTGCCAGCAGCTTGAATGTCAGGAACACTGAAGCTTTCTTT
>TRBJ1-6|-|TRBV2|-
CASSMRGQGSPLHF
TGTGCCAGCAGCATGCGGGGCCAGGGATCACCCCTCCACTTT
>TRBJ1-6|-|TRBV9|-
CASSVDSGEDSPLHF
TGTGCCAGCAGCGTAGACTCCGGGGAAGATTCACCCCTCCACTTT
>TRBJ1-6|few|TRBV5-1|-
CASSLMGVGNSPLHF
TGCGCCAGCAGCTTGATGGGGGTCGGCAATTCACCCCTCCACTTT
>TRBJ2-7|-|TRBV11-2|-
CASSSPPLRDSYEQYF
TGTGCCAGCAGCTCCCCCCCCCTGAGGGACTCCTACGAGCAGTACTTC
>TRBJ2-5|once|TRBV5-4|-
CASSLSGQGGMETQYF
TGTGCCAGCAGCCTATCCGGACAGGGAGGGATGGAGACCCAGTACTTC
>TRBJ2-1|-|TRBV5-1|TRBD1
CASSLGGQVSNEQFF
TGCGCCAGCAGCTTGGGAGGACAGGTCAGTAATGAGCAGTTCTTC
>TRBJ2-4|-|TRBV6-1|-
CASRYQNIQYF
TGTGCCAGCAGGTATCAAAACATTCAGTACTTC
>TRBJ1-3|-|TRBV11-2|-
CASSLDLFSGNTIYF
TGTGCCAGCAGCTTAGACCTATTCTCTGGAAACACCATATATTTT
>TRBJ1-5|-|TRBV6-5|-
CASSYSGVSNQPQHF
TGTGCCAGCAGTTACTCCGGGGTAAGCAATCAGCCCCAGCATTTT
>TRBJ2-4|few|TRBV5-1|-
CASSRTGLAPPNIQYF
TGCGCCAGCAGCCGGACAGGACTAGCTCCCCCAAACATTCAGTACTTC
>TRBJ1-6|-|TRBV5-1|-
CASSLEGKGSPLHF
TGCGCCAGCAGCTTGGAAGGGAAGGGTTCACCCCTCCACTTT
>TRBJ2-2|-|TRBV12-5|-
CASGFNPDVRGGELFF
TGTGCTAGTGGTTTCAATCCGGACGTAAGAGGCGGGGAGCTGTTTTTT
>TRBJ2-2|-|TRBV2|TRBD1
CASRKDRGGTGELFF
TGTGCCAGCAGAAAGGACAGGGGGGGTACCGGGGAGCTGTTTTTT
>TRBJ1-3|-|TRBV27|-
CASSLGPSGNTIYF
TGTGCCAGCAGTTTAGGGCCCTCGGGAAACACCATATATTTT
>TRBJ1-4|-|TRBV5-1|-
CASSTGEWDGEKLFF
TGCGCCAGCAGCACTGGAGAGTGGGACGGTGAAAAACTGTTTTTT
>TRBJ1-1|-|TRBV7-9|-
CASSFGRGNTEAFF
TGTGCCAGCAGCTTTGGAAGGGGGAACACTGAAGCTTTCTTT
>TRBJ1-5|-|TRBV19|-
CASSPGTLALPQHF
TGTGCCAGTAGTCCCGGGACCTTGGCTTTGCCCCAGCATTTT
>TRBJ2-2|-|TRBV5-1|TRBD2
CASSLGLAGGNTGELFF
TGCGCCAGCAGCTTGGGACTAGCGGGAGGGAACACCGGGGAGCTGTTTTTT
>TRBJ2-1|-|TRBV15|-
CATSRGRFGGGAQFF
TGTGCCACCAGCAGGGGAAGATTCGGTGGGGGGGCGCAGTTCTTC